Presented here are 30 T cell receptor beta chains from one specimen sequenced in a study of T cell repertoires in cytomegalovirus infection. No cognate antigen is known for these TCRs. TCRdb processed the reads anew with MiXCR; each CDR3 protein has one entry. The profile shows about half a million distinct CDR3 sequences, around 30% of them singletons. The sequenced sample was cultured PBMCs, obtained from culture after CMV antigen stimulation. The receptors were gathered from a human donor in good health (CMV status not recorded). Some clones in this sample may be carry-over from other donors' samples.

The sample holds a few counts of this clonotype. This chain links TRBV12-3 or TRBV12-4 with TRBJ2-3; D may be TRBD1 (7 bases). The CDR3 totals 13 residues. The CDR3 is CAGGGGETDTQYF. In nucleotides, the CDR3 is TGTGCAGGCGGAGGGGGCGAAACAGATACGCAGTATTTT.

CDR3 bases: TGTGCCAGCAGCTTGGTTTTAGTGAGCTCCTACAATGAGCAGTTCTTC. Protein product: CASSLVLVSSYNEQFF. The chain joins TRBV5-8 to TRBJ2-1; D is ambiguous. The V and J ends lost 0 bases and 0 bases respectively, with 10 bases between them. The germline V gene encodes CDR1 SGHTS and CDR2 YDEGEE. This CDR3 is built from 16 residues.

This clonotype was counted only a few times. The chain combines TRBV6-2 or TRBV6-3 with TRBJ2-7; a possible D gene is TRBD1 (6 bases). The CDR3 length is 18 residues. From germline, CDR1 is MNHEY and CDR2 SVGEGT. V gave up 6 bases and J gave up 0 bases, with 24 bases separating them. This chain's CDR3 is CASSHPRGEGMTSYEQYV. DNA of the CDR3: TGTGCCAGCAGCCATCCCAGGGGTGAGGGAATGACCTCCTACGAGCAGTACGTC.

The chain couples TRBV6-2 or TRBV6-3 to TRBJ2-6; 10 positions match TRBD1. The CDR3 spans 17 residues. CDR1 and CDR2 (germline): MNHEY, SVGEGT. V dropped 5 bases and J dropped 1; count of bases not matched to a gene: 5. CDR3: CASSGGQGISGANVLTF. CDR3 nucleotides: TGTGCCAGCAGTGGGGGACAGGGGATATCTGGGGCCAACGTCCTGACTTTC.

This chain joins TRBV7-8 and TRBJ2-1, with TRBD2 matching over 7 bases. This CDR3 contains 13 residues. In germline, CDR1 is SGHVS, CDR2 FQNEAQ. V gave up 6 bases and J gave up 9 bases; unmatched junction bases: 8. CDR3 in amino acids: CASRKPGLTEQFF. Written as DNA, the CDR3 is TGTGCCAGCAGGAAACCGGGACTAACTGAGCAGTTCTTC.

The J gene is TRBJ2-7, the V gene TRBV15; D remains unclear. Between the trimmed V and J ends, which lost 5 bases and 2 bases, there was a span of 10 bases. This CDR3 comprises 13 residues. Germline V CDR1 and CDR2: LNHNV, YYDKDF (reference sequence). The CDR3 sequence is CATSREPTYEQYF. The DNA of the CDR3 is TGTGCCACCAGCCGTGAGCCCACCTACGAGCAGTACTTC.

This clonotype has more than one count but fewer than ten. This chain's CDR3 is CASSLGGTSGRYEQFF. The CDR3 nucleotides read TGTGCCAGCAGTTTAGGGGGGACTAGCGGGAGGTATGAGCAGTTCTTC. V gene TRBV12-3 or TRBV12-4 combines with J gene TRBJ2-1; 15 bases line up with TRBD2. This CDR3 has 16 residues. With 1 base clipped from V and 8 bases from J, the junction kept 3 bases outside the gene matches.

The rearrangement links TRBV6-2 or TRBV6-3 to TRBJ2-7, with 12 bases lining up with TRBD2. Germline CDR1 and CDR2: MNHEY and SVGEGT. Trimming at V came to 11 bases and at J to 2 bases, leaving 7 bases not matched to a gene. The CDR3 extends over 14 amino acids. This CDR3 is CAARLAGGPYEQYF. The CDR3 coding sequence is TGTGCCGCGCGGCTAGCGGGAGGGCCCTACGAGCAGTACTTC.

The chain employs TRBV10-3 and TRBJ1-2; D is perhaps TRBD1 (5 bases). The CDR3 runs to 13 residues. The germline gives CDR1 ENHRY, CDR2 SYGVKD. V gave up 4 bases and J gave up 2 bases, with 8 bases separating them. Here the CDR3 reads CAISGGENYGYTF. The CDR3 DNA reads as TGTGCCATCAGTGGAGGGGAAAACTATGGCTACACCTTC.

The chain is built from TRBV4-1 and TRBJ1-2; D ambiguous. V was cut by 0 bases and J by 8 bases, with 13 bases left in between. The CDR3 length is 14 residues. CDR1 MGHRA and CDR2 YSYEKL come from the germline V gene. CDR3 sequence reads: CASSQDDGLRGYTF. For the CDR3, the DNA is TGCGCCAGCAGCCAAGATGACGGTCTGAGGGGCTACACCTTC.

Written as DNA, the CDR3 is TGTGCCAGTAGTATCGACAGAACCTCTGGGGCCAACGTCCTGACTTTC. Translated, it gives CASSIDRTSGANVLTF. This chain joins TRBV19 and TRBJ2-6; the D gene is possibly TRBD1 (5 bases). This CDR3 comprises 16 residues. Trimming pared 3 bases from V and 0 bases from J, leaving 9 bases between. Germline CDR1 is LNHDA and CDR2 is SQIVND (reference sequence).

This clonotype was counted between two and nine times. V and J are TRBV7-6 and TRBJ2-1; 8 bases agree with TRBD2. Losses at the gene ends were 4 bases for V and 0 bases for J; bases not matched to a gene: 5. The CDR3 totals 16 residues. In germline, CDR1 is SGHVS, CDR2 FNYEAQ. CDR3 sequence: CASSSMGTSSYNEQFF. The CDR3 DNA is TGTGCCAGCAGCTCCATGGGGACTAGCTCCTACAATGAGCAGTTCTTC.

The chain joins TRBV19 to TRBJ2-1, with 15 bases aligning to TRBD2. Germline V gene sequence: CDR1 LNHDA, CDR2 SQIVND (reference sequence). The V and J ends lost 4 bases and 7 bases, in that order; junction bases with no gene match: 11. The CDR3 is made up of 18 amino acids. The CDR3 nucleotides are TGTGCCAGTAGTAGTGTCCGCACGGGACTAGCGGGGGGAAATGAGCAGTTCTTC. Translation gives CASSSVRTGLAGGNEQFF.

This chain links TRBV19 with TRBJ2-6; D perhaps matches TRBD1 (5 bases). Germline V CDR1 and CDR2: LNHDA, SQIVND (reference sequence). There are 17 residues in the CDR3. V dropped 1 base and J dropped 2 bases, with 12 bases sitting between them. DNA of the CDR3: TGTGCCAGTAGTATAGTGGTGAAGGGGCCTGGGGCCAACGTCCTGACTTTC. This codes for CASSIVVKGPGANVLTF.

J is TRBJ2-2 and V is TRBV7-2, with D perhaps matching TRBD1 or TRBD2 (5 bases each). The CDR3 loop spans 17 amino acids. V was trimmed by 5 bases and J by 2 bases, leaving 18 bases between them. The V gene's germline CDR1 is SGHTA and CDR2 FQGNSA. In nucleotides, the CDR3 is TGTGCCAGCAGCCGAGCACCTGGGACGGGAAACACCGGGGAGCTGTTTTTT. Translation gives CASSRAPGTGNTGELFF.

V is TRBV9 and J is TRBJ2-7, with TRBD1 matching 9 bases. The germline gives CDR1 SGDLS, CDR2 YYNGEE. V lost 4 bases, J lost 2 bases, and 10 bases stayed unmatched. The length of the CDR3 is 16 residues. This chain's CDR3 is CASSLDRGTDPYEQYF. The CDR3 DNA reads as TGTGCCAGCAGCTTGGACAGGGGAACGGATCCCTACGAGCAGTACTTC.

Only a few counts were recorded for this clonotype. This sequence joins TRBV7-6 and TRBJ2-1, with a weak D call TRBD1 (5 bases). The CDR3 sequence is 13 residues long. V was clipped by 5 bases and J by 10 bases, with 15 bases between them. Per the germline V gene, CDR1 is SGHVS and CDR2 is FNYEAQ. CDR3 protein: CASSPSTVDEQFF. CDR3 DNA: TGTGCCAGCAGCCCCTCGACAGTCGACGAGCAGTTCTTC.

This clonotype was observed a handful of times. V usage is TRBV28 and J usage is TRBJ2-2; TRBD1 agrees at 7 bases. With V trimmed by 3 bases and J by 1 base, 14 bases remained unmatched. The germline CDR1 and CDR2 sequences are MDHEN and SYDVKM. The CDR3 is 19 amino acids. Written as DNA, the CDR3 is TGTGCCAGCAGTTTGCGCCGATCGGACAGGCGACAGAACACCGGGGAGCTGTTTTTT. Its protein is CASSLRRSDRRQNTGELFF.

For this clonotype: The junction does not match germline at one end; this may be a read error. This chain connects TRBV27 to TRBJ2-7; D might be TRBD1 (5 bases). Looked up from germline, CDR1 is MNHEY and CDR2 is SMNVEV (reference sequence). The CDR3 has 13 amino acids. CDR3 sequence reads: CASTSFGQGEVSF. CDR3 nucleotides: TGTGCCAGCACCTCCTTTGGGCAGGGTGAGGTCTCCTTC.

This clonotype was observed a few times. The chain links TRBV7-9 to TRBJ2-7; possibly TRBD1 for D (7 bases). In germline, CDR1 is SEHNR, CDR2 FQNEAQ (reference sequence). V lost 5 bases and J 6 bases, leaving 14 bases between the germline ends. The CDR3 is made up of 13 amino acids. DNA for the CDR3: TGTGCCAGCAGCCCCAGGGGGGAAGGCGAGCAGTACGTC. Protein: CASSPRGEGEQYV.

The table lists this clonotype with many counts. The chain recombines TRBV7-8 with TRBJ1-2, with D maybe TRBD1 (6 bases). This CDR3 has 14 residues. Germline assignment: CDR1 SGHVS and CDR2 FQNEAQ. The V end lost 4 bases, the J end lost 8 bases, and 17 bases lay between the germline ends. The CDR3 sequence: CASSSRQGHRGYTF. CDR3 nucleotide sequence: TGTGCCAGCAGCTCCAGGCAGGGGCATCGAGGCTACACCTTC.

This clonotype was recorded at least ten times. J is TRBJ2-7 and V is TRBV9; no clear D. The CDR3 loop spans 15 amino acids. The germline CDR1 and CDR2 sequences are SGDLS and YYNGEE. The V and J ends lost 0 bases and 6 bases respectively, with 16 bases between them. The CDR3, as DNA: TGTGCCAGCAGCGTAGTTTCTGACCAATCTGCCGAGCAGTACTTC. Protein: CASSVVSDQSAEQYF.

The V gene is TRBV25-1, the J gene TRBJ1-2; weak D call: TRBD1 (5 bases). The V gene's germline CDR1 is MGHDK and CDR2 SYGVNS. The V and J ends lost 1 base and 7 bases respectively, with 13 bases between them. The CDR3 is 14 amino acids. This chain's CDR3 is CASSESGRESGYTF. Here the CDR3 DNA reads TGTGCCAGCAGTGAATCCGGCAGGGAGAGTGGCTACACCTTC.

In DNA form, the CDR3 reads TGCGCCAGCAGCCAGGCGCTCTTAACCGGACAAAGTCACCAAGAGACCCAGTACTTC. Translation: CASSQALLTGQSHQETQYF. V is TRBV4-3 and J is TRBJ2-5, with D perhaps matching TRBD1 (5 bases). The CDR3 contains 19 residues. V was trimmed by 3 bases and J by 0 bases, leaving 23 bases between them. Germline CDR1 and CDR2: LGHNA and YSLEER.

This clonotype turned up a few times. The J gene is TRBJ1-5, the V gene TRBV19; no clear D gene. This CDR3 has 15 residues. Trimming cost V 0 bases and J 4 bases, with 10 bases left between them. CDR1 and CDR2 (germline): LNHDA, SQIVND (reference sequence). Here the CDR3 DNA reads TGTGCCAGTAGTATAGACGGACTTCCTAATCAGCCCCAGCATTTT. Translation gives CASSIDGLPNQPQHF.

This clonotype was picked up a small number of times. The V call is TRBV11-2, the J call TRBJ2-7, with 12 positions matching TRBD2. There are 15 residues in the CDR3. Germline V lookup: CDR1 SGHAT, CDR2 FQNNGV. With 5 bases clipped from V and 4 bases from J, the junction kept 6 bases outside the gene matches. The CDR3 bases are TGTGCCAGCAGCCCAAAACTAGCGGGAGGATACGAGCAGTACTTC. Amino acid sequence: CASSPKLAGGYEQYF.

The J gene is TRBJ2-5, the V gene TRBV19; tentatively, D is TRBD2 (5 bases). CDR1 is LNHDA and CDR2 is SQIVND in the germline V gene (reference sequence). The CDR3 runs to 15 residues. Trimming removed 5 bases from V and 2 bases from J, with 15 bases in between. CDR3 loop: CASSRGRRTQETQYF. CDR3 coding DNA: TGTGCCAGTAGTCGCGGACGGCGGACTCAAGAGACCCAGTACTTC.

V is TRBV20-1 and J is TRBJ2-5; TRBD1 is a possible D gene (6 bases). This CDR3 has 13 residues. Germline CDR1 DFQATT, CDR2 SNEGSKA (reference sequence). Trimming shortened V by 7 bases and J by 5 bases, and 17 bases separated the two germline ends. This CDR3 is CSGLQGQRETQYF. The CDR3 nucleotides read TGCAGTGGCCTCCAGGGGCAAAGGGAGACCCAGTACTTC.

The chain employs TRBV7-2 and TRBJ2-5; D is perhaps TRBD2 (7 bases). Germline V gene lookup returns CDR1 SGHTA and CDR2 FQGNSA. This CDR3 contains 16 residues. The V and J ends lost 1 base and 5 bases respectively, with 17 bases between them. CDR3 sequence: CASSLGPVGRGETQYF. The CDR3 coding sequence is TGTGCCAGCAGCTTAGGCCCCGTGGGGAGGGGGGAGACCCAGTACTTC.

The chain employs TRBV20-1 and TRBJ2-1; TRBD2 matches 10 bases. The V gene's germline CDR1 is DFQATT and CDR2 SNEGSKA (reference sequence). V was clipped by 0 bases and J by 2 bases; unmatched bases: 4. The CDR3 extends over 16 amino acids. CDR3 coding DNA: TGCAGTGCTAGAGATCCGGGACTAGCGCCCTACAATGAGCAGTTCTTC. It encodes CSARDPGLAPYNEQFF.